This T cell receptor beta chain stems from a study of blood T cell repertoires in COVID-19. The V gene's germline CDR1 is LNHDA and CDR2 SQIVND (reference sequence). Deletions cut 2 bases from V and 5 bases from J, with 18 bases between. This CDR3 is 17 amino acids long. Here immunoSEQ multiplex PCR was the method, and the copy in TCRdb shows in-frame clones only, minus some. The table lists 300,000 to 400,000 clones, approximately 86% of them singletons, with more than 7.5% in the top ten. Material: peripheral blood. The chain couples TRBV19 to TRBJ1-4, with a tentative D call TRBD1 (5 bases). The receptor was isolated from a man aged 30-40 years with COVID-19, enrolled during active disease. The CDR3 nucleotides are TGTGCCAGTAGTATAACTTTTCAGGGAGGGTGGAATGAAAAACTGTTTTTT. Protein: CASSITFQGGWNEKLFF.